One and the same sample provided the 26 T cell receptor beta chains below, sequenced in a study of blood T cells in healthy people across ages. Next came a second PCR, run for about 7 to 12 cycles, which used a sample-barcoded 5' primer along with a J-beta primer mix. TCRdb fed the 5' RACE reads into MiXCR, producing one record per CDR3 protein. This table has fewer than 2,000,000 distinct CDR3 sequences, almost 35% appearing once. Sequenced material: blood. These receptors came from a woman in her twenties or thirties in good health.

This clonotype was counted at least ten times. This chain links TRBV5-1 with TRBJ1-2; 9 bases align to TRBD1. Germline V gene data show CDR1 as SGHRS and CDR2 as YFSETQ. V trimming: 0 bases; J trimming: 8 bases; junction bases outside the gene matches: 8. This CDR3 comprises 15 residues. DNA of the CDR3: TGCGCCAGCAGCTTGGACGGGACAGGGATCGCCGGCTACACCTTC. Translating gives CASSLDGTGIAGYTF.

This CDR3 is CASSTGTHGYTF. CDR3 sequence (DNA): TGTGCCAGCAGTACCGGGACACATGGCTACACCTTC. This rearrangement joins TRBV2 to TRBJ1-2; perhaps TRBD1 as D (6 bases). CDR3 length: 12 residues. Trimming removed 5 bases at V and 6 bases at J, with 10 bases between. CDR1 is SNHLY, CDR2 FYNNEI, per germline.

This clonotype was observed a few times. This chain uses TRBV10-3 with TRBJ2-1; 9 bases agree with TRBD2. The V and J ends lost 8 bases and 7 bases, in that order; junction bases with no gene match: 9. Germline assignment: CDR1 ENHRY and CDR2 SYGVKD. The CDR3 consists of 14 residues. The CDR3 loop is CAIDGGGANNEQFF. CDR3 bases: TGTGCCATCGATGGCGGGGGGGCCAATAATGAGCAGTTCTTC.

V and J are TRBV9 and TRBJ2-7; unclear D gene. V was pared by 0 bases and J by 0 bases, with 10 bases between. From germline, CDR1 is SGDLS and CDR2 YYNGEE. The CDR3 sequence is 15 residues long. As DNA, the CDR3 is TGTGCCAGCAGCGTAGATTGGGGAACCTCCTACGAGCAGTACTTC. It encodes CASSVDWGTSYEQYF.

The V and J genes are TRBV27 and TRBJ2-3; TRBD1 agrees at 8 bases. V lost 4 bases, J lost 3 bases, and 6 bases stayed unmatched. Germline V gene data show CDR1 as MNHEY and CDR2 as SMNVEV (reference sequence). This CDR3 contains 15 residues. The DNA of the CDR3 is TGTGCCAGCAGTTCTAGACAGGGGTTGACAGATACGCAGTATTTT. Protein: CASSSRQGLTDTQYF.

The sample holds a few counts of this clonotype. The chain recombines TRBV20-1 with TRBJ2-1, with TRBD2 identical over 12 bases. The germline gives CDR1 DFQATT, CDR2 SNEGSKA (reference sequence). The CDR3 has 15 amino acids. The V segment lost 1 base and the J segment 9 bases; nucleotides outside the gene matches: 7. The CDR3 DNA sequence: TGCAGTGCTAGAGGGCCTAGCGGGGGGGGAATTGAGCAGTTCTTC. Its translation is CSARGPSGGGIEQFF.

This chain connects TRBV10-3 to TRBJ1-6; no definite D call. V was shortened by 5 bases and J by 7 bases, with 6 bases between the two germline ends. Germline V lookup: CDR1 ENHRY, CDR2 SYGVKD. The CDR3 totals 12 residues. CDR3 sequence: CAISPENSPLHF. The CDR3 DNA is TGTGCCATCAGTCCAGAGAATTCACCCCTCCACTTT.

This clonotype was found a few times. The chain has TRBV6-2 or TRBV6-3 and TRBJ2-7, with 7 bases fitting TRBD2. Germline CDR1 MNHEY, CDR2 SVGEGT. Trimming cost V 8 bases and J 4 bases; bases outside gene matches: 8. The CDR3 has 13 residues. CDR3: CASGPGLTYEQYF. The CDR3 DNA reads TGTGCCAGCGGCCCGGGACTAACGTACGAGCAGTACTTC.

This clonotype was detected once. The J gene is TRBJ2-7, the V gene TRBV4-1; 8 bases line up with TRBD2. This CDR3 contains 14 residues. Per germline, CDR1 MGHRA and CDR2 YSYEKL. The V and J ends lost 3 bases and 7 bases, in that order; junction bases with no gene match: 8. CDR3 in DNA: TGCGCCAGCAGCCAGGGGACTAGTGTCGATGAGCAGTACTTC. Translating gives CASSQGTSVDEQYF.

CDR3: CASSLTQGNSPLHF. The CDR3 coding sequence is TGTGCCAGCAGTTTGACTCAGGGTAATTCACCCCTCCACTTT. V is TRBV12-3 or TRBV12-4 and J is TRBJ1-6, with D perhaps matching TRBD1 (5 bases). This CDR3 has 14 amino acids. V was trimmed by 3 bases and J by 6 bases, leaving 9 bases between them.

As to this clonotype: Given a much more abundant clone one base away, this may be a read error. The chain has TRBV29-1 and TRBJ1-2; no definite D call. The CDR3 has 11 residues. Trimming removed 7 bases from V and 6 bases from J, with 12 bases in between. CDR1 and CDR2 from the germline V gene are SQVTM and ANQGSEA. This chain's CDR3 is CSAMYSNGYTF. The CDR3 nucleotides are TGCAGCGCTATGTACAGTAATGGCTACACCTTC.

The chain joins TRBV11-2 to TRBJ2-7; D uncertain. CDR1 SGHAT and CDR2 FQNNGV come from the germline V gene. The CDR3 covers 11 residues. Trimming shortened V by 7 bases and J by 7 bases, and 11 bases separated the two germline ends. In DNA form, the CDR3 reads TGTGCCAGCACTTCCCTGGGAGAGCAGTACTTC. It codes for CASTSLGEQYF.

This clonotype was detected only a few times. The chain links TRBV2 to TRBJ1-2, with a tentative D call TRBD1 (5 bases). This CDR3 contains 14 residues. Per germline, CDR1 SNHLY and CDR2 FYNNEI. With 4 bases removed from V and 7 bases from J, the gap between germline ends came to 16 bases. The CDR3 protein is CASSVLTAFGGYTF. In DNA, the CDR3 is TGTGCCAGCAGTGTATTGACAGCCTTTGGTGGCTACACCTTC. Supplemented by reference TRBV2 and TRBJ1-2, the full variable domain reads EPEVTQTPSHQVTQMGQEVILRCVPISNHLYFYWYRQILGQKVEFLVSFYNNEISEKSEIFDDQFSVERPDGSNFTLKIRSTKLEDSAMYFCASSVLTAFGGYTFGSGTRLTVV.

A few counts support this clonotype. The CDR3 bases are TGCAGTGCTAGGACCAGCGAAGTAGATACGCAGTATTTT. Its protein product is CSARTSEVDTQYF. The chain links TRBV20-1 to TRBJ2-3; D gene unclear. Germline-derived CDR1 and CDR2 are DFQATT and SNEGSKA (reference sequence). The ends were cut back, 3 bases at V and 5 bases at J, with 12 bases in the middle. This CDR3 has 13 amino acids.

This clonotype was seen a few times. This chain joins TRBV20-1 and TRBJ2-1, with 7 bases aligning to TRBD2. CDR3 length equals 15 residues. Germline-derived CDR1 and CDR2 are DFQATT and SNEGSKA (reference sequence). V gave up 2 bases and J gave up 3 bases; unmatched junction bases: 7. CDR3 bases: TGCAGTGCTAGATATGGCGGGGACTACTACAATGAGCAGTTCTTC. The encoded protein is CSARYGGDYYNEQFF.

This clonotype has only a few counts. The chain uses TRBV21-1 and TRBJ1-2; the D call of TRBD1 is as the table states it, not checked on the DNA. TRBV21-1 is deemed a pseudogene. This CDR3 comprises 12 residues. Written as DNA, the CDR3 is TGTGCCAGCAGCAAGGCAGGGGGACACTACACCTTC. It yields the protein CASSKAGGHYTF.

J is TRBJ1-1 and V is TRBV15, with D unclear. Germline-derived CDR1 and CDR2 are LNHNV and YYDKDF (reference sequence). Trimming removed 0 bases at V and 1 base at J, with 6 bases between. CDR3 length: 14 amino acids. The CDR3 DNA sequence: TGTGCCACCAGCAGAGATGGTTCGAACACTGAAGCTTTCTTT. Translating gives CATSRDGSNTEAFF.

Turning to this clonotype: Compared with germline, one end of the junction differs, possibly owing to a read error. The gene calls are TRBV7-9 and TRBJ2-7, with D unresolved. Germline V gene lookup returns CDR1 SEHNR and CDR2 FQNEAQ (reference sequence). The CDR3 consists of 11 residues. The CDR3 sequence is CASGSLYGQYF. The CDR3 nucleotides read TGTGCCAGCGGCTCCCTCTACGGGCAGTACTTC. The whole variable domain, filled in from reference TRBV7-9 and TRBJ2-7, reads DTGVSQNPRHKITKRGQNVTFRCDPISEHNRLYWYRQTLGQGPEFLTYFQNEAQLEKSRLLSDRFSAERPKGSFSTLEIQRTEQGDSAMYLCASGSLYGQYFGPGTRLTVT.

Only a few counts were recorded for this clonotype. The chain carries TRBV30 and TRBJ2-3; 8 nucleotides line up with TRBD1. The trim removed 3 bases at V and 4 bases at J, leaving 9 bases unmatched. The CDR3 runs 15 residues. Germline lookup yields CDR1 GTSNPN and CDR2 SVGIG (reference sequence). Here the CDR3 reads CAWSRQGRTSDTQYF. As DNA, the CDR3 is TGTGCCTGGAGCAGACAGGGGAGGACATCAGATACGCAGTATTTT. Full variable domain (rest looked up from reference TRBV30 and TRBJ2-3): SQTIHQWPATLVQPVGSPLSLECTVEGTSNPNLYWYRQAAGRGLQLLFYSVGIGQISSEVPQNLSASRPQDRQFILSSKKLLLSDSGFYLCAWSRQGRTSDTQYFGPGTRLTVL.

This chain uses TRBV7-9 with TRBJ1-5; D gene ambiguous. With 1 base removed from V and 2 bases from J, the gap between germline ends came to 12 bases. The germline V gene encodes CDR1 SEHNR and CDR2 FQNEAQ (reference sequence). This CDR3 has 16 amino acids. The CDR3 DNA is TGTGCCAGCAGCTTAGTTTACGGATCAGGCAATCAGCCCCAGCATTTT. Its translation: CASSLVYGSGNQPQHF.

This sequence joins TRBV7-9 and TRBJ1-1, with D tentatively TRBD1 (5 bases). The CDR3 loop spans 15 amino acids. V lost 3 bases and J lost 0, with 11 bases in between. Germline V gene sequence: CDR1 SEHNR, CDR2 FQNEAQ (reference sequence). CDR3 amino acids: CASSFGAEMNTEAFF. Written as DNA, the CDR3 is TGTGCCAGCAGCTTCGGGGCAGAGATGAACACTGAAGCTTTCTTT.

At least ten counts were recorded for this clonotype. This chain connects TRBV29-1 to TRBJ2-1; 10 bases match TRBD2. CDR3 size: 14 residues. Losses at the gene ends were 6 bases for V and 4 bases for J; bases not matched to a gene: 6. Germline V gene sequence: CDR1 SQVTM, CDR2 ANQGSEA. The CDR3 reads CSVPAGGLYNEQFF. In DNA form, the CDR3 reads TGCAGCGTCCCAGCGGGAGGGCTATACAATGAGCAGTTCTTC.

This chain joins TRBV20-1 and TRBJ2-1; 10 nucleotides align to TRBD2. Germline V gives CDR1 DFQATT, CDR2 SNEGSKA (reference sequence). This CDR3 has 15 amino acids. Trimming cost V 2 bases and J 4 bases; bases outside gene matches: 5. DNA for the CDR3: TGCAGTGCTAGACCCCTAGCGGGGGATTACAATGAGCAGTTCTTC. Its translation is CSARPLAGDYNEQFF.

V usage is TRBV3-1 and J usage is TRBJ2-4; D is ambiguous. CDR1 and CDR2 (germline): LGHDT, YNNKEL (reference sequence). Trimming removed 2 bases from V and 15 bases from J, with 17 bases in between. The CDR3 consists of 13 residues. CDR3 sequence: CASSQKTSARWYF. CDR3 in DNA: TGTGCCAGCAGCCAAAAGACCTCAGCACGTTGGTACTTC.

The V gene is TRBV25-1, the J gene TRBJ2-3, with 7 bases identical to TRBD1. Germline V lookup: CDR1 MGHDK, CDR2 SYGVNS. CDR3 length: 15 residues. J gave up 2 bases and V 10 bases, and 12 bases lay outside the gene matches. The CDR3 nucleotides read TGTGCCACCGGGCCCGACAGGGTCGTCACAGATACGCAGTATTTT. Translation gives CATGPDRVVTDTQYF.

This rearrangement joins TRBV9 to TRBJ2-3, with a possible D match to TRBD2 (5 bases). Germline V gene sequence: CDR1 SGDLS, CDR2 YYNGEE. The V gene lost 0 bases and the J gene lost 2 bases, with 10 bases spanning the gap. The CDR3 is 15 amino acids. For the CDR3, the DNA is TGTGCCAGCAGCGTAGGGGAGCGGCTCACAGATACGCAGTATTTT. Amino acids: CASSVGERLTDTQYF.